The 3 T cell receptor beta chains below come from one sample, sequenced in a study of control samples from healthy donors and cancer patients. Sequencing was performed with immunoSEQ multiplex PCR; in TCRdb, only in-frame clones are kept and a portion is missing. The sample shows 150,000 to 200,000 clones, 90% to 95% of them seen only once. Sequenced sample: PBMCs. These receptor sequences come from a man aged 60 to 69 with colorectal cancer.

This chain joins TRBV7-2 and TRBJ1-1, with D possibly being TRBD1 (5 bases). CDR1 is SGHTA, CDR2 FQGNSA, per germline. This CDR3 comprises 16 residues. The ends were cut back, 0 bases at V and 3 bases at J, with 14 bases in the middle. The CDR3 sequence: CASSLAVTALDTEAFF. DNA for the CDR3: TGTGCCAGCAGCTTAGCAGTGACAGCCCTGGACACTGAAGCTTTCTTT.

The chain recombines TRBV18 with TRBJ2-2, with D unclear. The CDR3 length is 15 residues. CDR1 is KGHSH and CDR2 is LQKENI in the germline V gene. Trimming stripped 5 bases from V and 2 bases from J, with 12 bases between. The CDR3 DNA is TGTGCCAGCTCATGGGCAGGTGATAACACCGGGGAGCTGTTTTTT. Encoded protein: CASSWAGDNTGELFF. The variable domain in full, with the rest retrieved from reference TRBV18 and TRBJ2-2, is NAGVMQNPRHLVRRRGQEARLRCSPMKGHSHVYWYRQLPEEGLKFMVYLQKENIIDESGMPKERFSAEFPKEGPSILRIQQVVRGDSAAYFCASSWAGDNTGELFFGEGSRLTVL.

A word on this clone: Other nucleotide sequences in the sample specify the same CDR3. The rearrangement uses TRBV12-3 or TRBV12-4 and TRBJ2-6; D call uncertain. V lost 2 bases and J lost 1, with 0 bases in between. CDR3 length: 13 amino acids. This CDR3 reads CASSLSGANVLTF. The DNA of the CDR3 is TGTGCCAGCAGTTTATCTGGGGCCAACGTCCTGACTTTC.